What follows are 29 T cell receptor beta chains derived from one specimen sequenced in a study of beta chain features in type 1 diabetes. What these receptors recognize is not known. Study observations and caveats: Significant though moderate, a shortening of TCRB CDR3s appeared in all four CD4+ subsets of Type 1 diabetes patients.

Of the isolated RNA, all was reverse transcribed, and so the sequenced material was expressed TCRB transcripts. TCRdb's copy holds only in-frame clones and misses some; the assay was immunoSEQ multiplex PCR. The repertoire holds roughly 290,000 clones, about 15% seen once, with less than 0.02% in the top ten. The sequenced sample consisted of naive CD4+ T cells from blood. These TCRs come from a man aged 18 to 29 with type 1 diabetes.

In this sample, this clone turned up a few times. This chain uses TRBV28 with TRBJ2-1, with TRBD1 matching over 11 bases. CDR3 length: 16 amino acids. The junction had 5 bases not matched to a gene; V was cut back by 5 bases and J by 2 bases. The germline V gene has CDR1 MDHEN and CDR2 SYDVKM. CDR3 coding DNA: TGTGCCAGCAGTATACCGGGACAGGGGGCCTACAATGAGCAGTTCTTC. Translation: CASSIPGQGAYNEQFF.

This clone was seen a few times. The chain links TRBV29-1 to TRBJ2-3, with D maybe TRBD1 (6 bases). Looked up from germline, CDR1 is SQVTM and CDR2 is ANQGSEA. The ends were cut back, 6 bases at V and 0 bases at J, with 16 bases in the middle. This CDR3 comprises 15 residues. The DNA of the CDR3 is TGCAGCGTCGAACGGACAGTTACTAGCACAGATACGCAGTATTTT. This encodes CSVERTVTSTDTQYF.

The CDR3 spells CASSPTRDSEYNEQFF. The CDR3 nucleotides are TGCGCCAGCAGCCCGACGAGGGACAGTGAATACAATGAGCAGTTCTTC. The V and J genes are TRBV4-3 and TRBJ2-1; 7 nucleotides align to TRBD1. The J segment lost 4 bases and the V segment lost 4 bases, leaving 10 bases of the junction unmatched. CDR1 LGHNA and CDR2 YSLEER come from the germline V gene. The CDR3 runs 16 residues.

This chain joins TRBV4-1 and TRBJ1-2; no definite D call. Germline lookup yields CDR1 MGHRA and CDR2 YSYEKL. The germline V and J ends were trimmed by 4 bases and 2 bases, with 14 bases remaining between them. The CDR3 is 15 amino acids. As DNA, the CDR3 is TGCGCCAGCAGCCGCTTGTATGGAGTCAACTATGGCTACACCTTC. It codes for CASSRLYGVNYGYTF.

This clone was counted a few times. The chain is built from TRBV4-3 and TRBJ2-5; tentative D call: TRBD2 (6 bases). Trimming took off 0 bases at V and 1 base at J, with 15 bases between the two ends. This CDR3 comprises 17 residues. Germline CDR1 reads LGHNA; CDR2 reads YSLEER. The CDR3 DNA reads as TGCGCCAGCAGCCAAGAGCTCGGCGGGGCAGGCCAAGAGACCCAGTACTTC. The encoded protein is CASSQELGGAGQETQYF.

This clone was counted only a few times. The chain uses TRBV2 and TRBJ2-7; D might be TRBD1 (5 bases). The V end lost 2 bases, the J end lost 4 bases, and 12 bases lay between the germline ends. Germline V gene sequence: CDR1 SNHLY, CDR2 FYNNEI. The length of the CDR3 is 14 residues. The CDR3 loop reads CASSEQGFGYEQYF. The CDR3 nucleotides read TGTGCCAGCAGTGAACAGGGTTTCGGGTACGAGCAGTACTTC.

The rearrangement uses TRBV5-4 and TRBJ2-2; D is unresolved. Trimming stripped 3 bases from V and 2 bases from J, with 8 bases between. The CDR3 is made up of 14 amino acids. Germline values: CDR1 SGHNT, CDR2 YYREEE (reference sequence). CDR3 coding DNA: TGTGCCAGCAGCTCGCTCCTAAACACCGGGGAGCTGTTTTTT. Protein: CASSSLLNTGELFF. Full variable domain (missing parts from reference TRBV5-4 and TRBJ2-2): ETGVTQSPTHLIKTRGQQVTLRCSSQSGHNTVSWYQQALGQGPQFIFQYYREEENGRGNFPPRFSGLQFPNYSSELNVNALELDDSALYLCASSSLLNTGELFFGEGSRLTVL.

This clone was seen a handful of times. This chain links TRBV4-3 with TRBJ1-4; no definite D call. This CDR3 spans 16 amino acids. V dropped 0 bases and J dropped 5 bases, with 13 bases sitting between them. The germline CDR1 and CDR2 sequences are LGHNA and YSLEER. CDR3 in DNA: TGCGCCAGCAGCCAAGAATATGTAACAGAAAATGAAAAACTGTTTTTT. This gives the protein CASSQEYVTENEKLFF.

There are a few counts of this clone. CDR3 nucleotides: TGCGCCAGCAGCTTGGCTCTAGCGGGGGCCACAGATACGCAGTATTTT. Residues: CASSLALAGATDTQYF. This chain links TRBV5-1 with TRBJ2-3; 10 bases align to TRBD2. Germline V gene data show CDR1 as SGHRS and CDR2 as YFSETQ. After removal of 0 bases from V and 2 bases from J, the junction contained 3 bases not matched to a gene. The CDR3 extends over 16 amino acids. The full variable domain, rest sourced from reference TRBV5-1 and TRBJ2-3, is KAGVTQTPRYLIKTRGQQVTLSCSPISGHRSVSWYQQTPGQGLQFLFEYFSETQRNKGNFPGRFSGRQFSNSRSEMNVSTLELGDSALYLCASSLALAGATDTQYFGPGTRLTVL.

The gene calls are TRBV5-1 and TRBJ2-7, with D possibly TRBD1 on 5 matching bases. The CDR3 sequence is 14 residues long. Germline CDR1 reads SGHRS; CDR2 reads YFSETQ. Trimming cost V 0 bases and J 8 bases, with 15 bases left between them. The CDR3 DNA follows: TGCGCCAGCAGCTTGGGCAGGGCTGATCGTCAGCAGTACTTC. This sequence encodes CASSLGRADRQQYF.

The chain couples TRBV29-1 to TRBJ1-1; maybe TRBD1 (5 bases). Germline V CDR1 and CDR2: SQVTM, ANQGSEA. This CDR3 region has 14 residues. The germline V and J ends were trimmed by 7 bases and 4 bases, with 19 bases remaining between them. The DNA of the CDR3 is TGCAGCGGGGGAGGGGAGATGCAGGGCACTGAAGCTTTCTTT. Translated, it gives CSGGGEMQGTEAFF.

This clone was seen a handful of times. The CDR3 region has the DNA TGTGCCAGCAGCTTGTCGGCGGGAGATACGCAGTATTTT. It yields the protein CASSLSAGDTQYF. V is TRBV11-2 and J is TRBJ2-3; the D gene is possibly TRBD2 (5 bases). Trimming cost V 3 bases and J 5 bases, with 9 bases left between them. Germline loops: CDR1 SGHAT, CDR2 FQNNGV. CDR3 length: 13 amino acids.

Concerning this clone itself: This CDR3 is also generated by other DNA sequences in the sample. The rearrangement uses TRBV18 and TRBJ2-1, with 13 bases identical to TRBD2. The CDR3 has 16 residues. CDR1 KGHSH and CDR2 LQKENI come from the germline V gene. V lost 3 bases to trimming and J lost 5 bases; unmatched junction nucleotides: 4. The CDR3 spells CASSPPGLAGNNEQFF. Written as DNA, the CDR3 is TGTGCCAGCTCACCTCCGGGACTAGCGGGGAACAATGAGCAGTTCTTC.

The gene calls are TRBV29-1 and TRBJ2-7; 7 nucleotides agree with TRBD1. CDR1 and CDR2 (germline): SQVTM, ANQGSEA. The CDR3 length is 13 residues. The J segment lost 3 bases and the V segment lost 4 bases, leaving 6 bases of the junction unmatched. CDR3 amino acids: CSVVEGAGYEQYF. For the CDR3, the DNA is TGCAGCGTTGTAGAGGGGGCTGGCTACGAGCAGTACTTC.

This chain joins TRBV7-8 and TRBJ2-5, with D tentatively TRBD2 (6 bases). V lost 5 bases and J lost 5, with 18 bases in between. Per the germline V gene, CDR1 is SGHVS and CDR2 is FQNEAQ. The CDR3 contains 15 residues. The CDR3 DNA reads TGTGCCAGCAGCCTCGGGGGTAGTGGCGGGGAGACCCAGTACTTC. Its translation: CASSLGGSGGETQYF.

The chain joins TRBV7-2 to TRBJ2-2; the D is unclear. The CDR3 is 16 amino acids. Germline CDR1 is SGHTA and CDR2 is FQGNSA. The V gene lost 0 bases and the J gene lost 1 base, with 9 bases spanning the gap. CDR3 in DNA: TGTGCCAGCAGCTTAGCCTACCACTTGAACACCGGGGAGCTGTTTTTT. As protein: CASSLAYHLNTGELFF.

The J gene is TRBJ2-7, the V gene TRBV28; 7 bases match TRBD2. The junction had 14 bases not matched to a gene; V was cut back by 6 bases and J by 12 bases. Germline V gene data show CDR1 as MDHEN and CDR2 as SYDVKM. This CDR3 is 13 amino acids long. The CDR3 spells CASSYETSGGSYF. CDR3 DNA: TGTGCCAGCAGCTACGAGACGTCCGGGGGGTCGTACTTC.

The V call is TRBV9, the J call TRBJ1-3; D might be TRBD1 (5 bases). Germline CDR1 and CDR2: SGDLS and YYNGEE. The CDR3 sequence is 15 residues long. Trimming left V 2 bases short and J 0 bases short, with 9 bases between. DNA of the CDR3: TGTGCCAGCAGCGTGTCAGGGCTCTCTGGAAACACCATATATTTT. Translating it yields CASSVSGLSGNTIYF.

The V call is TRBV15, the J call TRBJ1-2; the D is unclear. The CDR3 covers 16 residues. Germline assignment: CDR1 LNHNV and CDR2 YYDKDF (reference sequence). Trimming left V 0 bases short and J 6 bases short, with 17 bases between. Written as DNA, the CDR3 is TGTGCCACCAGCAGAGAAGGAGGGAGGCGGACCAATGGCTACACCTTC. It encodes CATSREGGRRTNGYTF.

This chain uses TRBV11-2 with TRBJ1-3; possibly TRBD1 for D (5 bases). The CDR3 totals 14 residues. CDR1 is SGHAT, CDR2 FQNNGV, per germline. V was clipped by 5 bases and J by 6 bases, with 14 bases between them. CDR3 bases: TGTGCCAGCAGCCTGGACATTCGACCAAACACCATATATTTT. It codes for CASSLDIRPNTIYF.

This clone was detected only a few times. This chain's CDR3 is CASSAGPQRGNIQYF. CDR3 bases: TGTGCCAGCAGCGCGGGGCCCCAAAGAGGAAACATTCAGTACTTC. The rearrangement joins TRBV11-2 to TRBJ2-4; the D gene is possibly TRBD2 (6 bases). The germline V gene has CDR1 SGHAT and CDR2 FQNNGV. The CDR3 is made up of 15 amino acids. With 5 bases removed from V and 6 bases from J, the gap between germline ends came to 17 bases. Using reference TRBV11-2 and TRBJ2-4 for the parts outside the CDR3, the full variable domain is EAGVAQSPRYKIIEKRQSVAFWCNPISGHATLYWYQQILGQGPKLLIQFQNNGVVDDSQLPKDRFSAERLKGVDSTLKIQPAKLEDSAVYLCASSAGPQRGNIQYFGAGTRLSVL.

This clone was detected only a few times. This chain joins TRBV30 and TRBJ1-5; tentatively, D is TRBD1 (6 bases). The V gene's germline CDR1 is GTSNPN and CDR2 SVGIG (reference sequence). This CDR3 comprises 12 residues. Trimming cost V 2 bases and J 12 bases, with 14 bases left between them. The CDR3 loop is CAWSPPGHIQHF. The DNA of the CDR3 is TGTGCCTGGAGTCCACCGGGACACATCCAGCATTTT.

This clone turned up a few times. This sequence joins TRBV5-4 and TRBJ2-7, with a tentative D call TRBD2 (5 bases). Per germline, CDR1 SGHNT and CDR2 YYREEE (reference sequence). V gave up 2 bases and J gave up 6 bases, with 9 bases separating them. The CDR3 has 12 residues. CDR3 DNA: TGTGCCAGCAGCTTACCCACTAGCGAGCAGTACTTC. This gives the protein CASSLPTSEQYF.

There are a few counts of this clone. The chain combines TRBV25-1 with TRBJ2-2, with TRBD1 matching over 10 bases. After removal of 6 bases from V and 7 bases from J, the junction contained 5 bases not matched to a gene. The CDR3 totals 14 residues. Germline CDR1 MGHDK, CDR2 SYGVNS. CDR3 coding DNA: TGTGCCAGCAGGGGACAGGGGTGGGTCGGGGAGCTGTTTTTT. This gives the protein CASRGQGWVGELFF.

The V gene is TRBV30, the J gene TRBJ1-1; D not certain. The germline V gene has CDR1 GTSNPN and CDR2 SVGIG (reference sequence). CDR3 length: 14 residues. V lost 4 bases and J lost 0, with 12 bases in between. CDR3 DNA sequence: TGTGCCTGGAAGGCGCGGTCCATGAACACTGAAGCTTTCTTT. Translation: CAWKARSMNTEAFF.

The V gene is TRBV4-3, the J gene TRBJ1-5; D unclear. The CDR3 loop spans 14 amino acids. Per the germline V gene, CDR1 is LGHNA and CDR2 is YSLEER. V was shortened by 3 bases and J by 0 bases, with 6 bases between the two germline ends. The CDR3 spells CASSHRYSNQPQHF. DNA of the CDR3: TGCGCCAGCAGCCACCGGTATAGCAATCAGCCCCAGCATTTT.

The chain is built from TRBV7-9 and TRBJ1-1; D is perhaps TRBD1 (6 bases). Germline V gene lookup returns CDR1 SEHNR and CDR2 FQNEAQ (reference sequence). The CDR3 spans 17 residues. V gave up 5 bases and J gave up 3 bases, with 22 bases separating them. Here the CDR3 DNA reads TGTGCCAGCAGCATCCCCAGGGGAATTCGAGGCGACACTGAAGCTTTCTTT. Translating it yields CASSIPRGIRGDTEAFF.

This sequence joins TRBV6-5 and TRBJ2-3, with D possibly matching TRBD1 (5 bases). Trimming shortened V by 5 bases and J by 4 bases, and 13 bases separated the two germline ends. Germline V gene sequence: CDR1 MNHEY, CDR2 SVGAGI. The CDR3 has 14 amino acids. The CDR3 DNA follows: TGTGCCAGCAGTCGGTCCCTGGGGCCAGATACGCAGTATTTT. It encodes CASSRSLGPDTQYF.

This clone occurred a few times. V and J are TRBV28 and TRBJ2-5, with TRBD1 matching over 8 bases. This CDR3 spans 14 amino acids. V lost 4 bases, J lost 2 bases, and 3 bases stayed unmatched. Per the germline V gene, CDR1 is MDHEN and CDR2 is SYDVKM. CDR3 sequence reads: CASSSGQEQETQYF. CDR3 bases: TGTGCCAGCAGTTCGGGACAGGAACAAGAGACCCAGTACTTC.